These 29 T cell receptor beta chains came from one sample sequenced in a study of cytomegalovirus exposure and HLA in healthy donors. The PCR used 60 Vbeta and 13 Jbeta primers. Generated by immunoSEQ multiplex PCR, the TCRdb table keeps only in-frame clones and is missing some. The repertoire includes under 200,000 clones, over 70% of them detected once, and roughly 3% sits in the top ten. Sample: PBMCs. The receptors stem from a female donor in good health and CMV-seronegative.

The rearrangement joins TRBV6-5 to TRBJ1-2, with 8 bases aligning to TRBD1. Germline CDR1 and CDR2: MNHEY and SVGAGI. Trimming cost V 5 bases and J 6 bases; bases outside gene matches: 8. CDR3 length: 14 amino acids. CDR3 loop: CASSPQGVNDGYTF. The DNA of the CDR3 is TGTGCCAGCAGTCCACAGGGGGTGAACGATGGCTACACCTTC.

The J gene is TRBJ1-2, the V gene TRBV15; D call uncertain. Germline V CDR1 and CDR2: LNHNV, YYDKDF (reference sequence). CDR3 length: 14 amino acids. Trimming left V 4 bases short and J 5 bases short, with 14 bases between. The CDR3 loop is CATSTKRESYGYTF. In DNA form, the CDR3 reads TGTGCCACCAGCACGAAGCGGGAATCGTATGGCTACACCTTC. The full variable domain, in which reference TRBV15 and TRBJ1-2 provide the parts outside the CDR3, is DAMVIQNPRYQVTQFGKPVTLSCSQTLNHNVMYWYQQKSSQAPKLLFHYYDKDFNNEADTPDNFQSRRPNTSFCFLDIRSPGLGDTAMYLCATSTKRESYGYTFGSGTRLTVV.

The CDR3 DNA is TGCGCCAGCAGCCAAGAGGGCAGGGAAGTTGAAGCTTTCTTT. This sequence encodes CASSQEGREVEAFF. The V call is TRBV4-3, the J call TRBJ1-1, with D maybe TRBD1 (5 bases). Germline V gene sequence: CDR1 LGHNA, CDR2 YSLEER. This CDR3 is built from 14 residues. Trimming left V 0 bases short and J 7 bases short, with 12 bases between.

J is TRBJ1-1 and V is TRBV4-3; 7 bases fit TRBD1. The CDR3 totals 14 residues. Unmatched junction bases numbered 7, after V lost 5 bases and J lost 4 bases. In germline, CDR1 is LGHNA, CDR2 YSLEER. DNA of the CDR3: TGCGCCAGCAGCACCGAGGGGGCGGGCACTGAAGCTTTCTTT. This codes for CASSTEGAGTEAFF.

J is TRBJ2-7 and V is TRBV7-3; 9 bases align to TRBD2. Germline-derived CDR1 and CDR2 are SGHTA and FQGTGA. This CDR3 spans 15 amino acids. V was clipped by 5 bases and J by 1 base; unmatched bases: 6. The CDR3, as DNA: TGTGCCAGCAGCACCCTAGCGGGGACTTCCTACGAGCAGTACTTC. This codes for CASSTLAGTSYEQYF.

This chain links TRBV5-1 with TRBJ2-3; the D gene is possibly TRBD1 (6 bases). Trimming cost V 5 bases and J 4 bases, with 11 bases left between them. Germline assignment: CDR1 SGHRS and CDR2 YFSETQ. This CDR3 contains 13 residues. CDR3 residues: CASRAGVADTQYF. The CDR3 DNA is TGCGCCAGCAGGGCAGGGGTTGCAGATACGCAGTATTTT.

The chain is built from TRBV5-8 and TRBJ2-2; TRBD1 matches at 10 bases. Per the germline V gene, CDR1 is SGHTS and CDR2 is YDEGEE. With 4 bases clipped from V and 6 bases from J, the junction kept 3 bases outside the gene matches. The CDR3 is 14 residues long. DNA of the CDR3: TGTGCCAGCAGCCGGGACAGGGGACCCGGGGAGCTGTTTTTT. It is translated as CASSRDRGPGELFF. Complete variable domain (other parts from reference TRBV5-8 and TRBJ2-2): EAGVTQSPTHLIKTRGQQATLRCSPISGHTSVYWYQQALGLGLQFLLWYDEGEERNRGNFPPRFSGRQFPNYSSELNVNALELEDSALYLCASSRDRGPGELFFGEGSRLTVL.

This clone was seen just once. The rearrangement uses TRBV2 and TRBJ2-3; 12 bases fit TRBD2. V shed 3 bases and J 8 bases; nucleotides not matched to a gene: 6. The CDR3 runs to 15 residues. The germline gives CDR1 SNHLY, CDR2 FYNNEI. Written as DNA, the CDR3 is TGTGCCAGCAGTGAGGGGCTAGCGGGGGGGCGTACGCAGTATTTT. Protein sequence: CASSEGLAGGRTQYF.

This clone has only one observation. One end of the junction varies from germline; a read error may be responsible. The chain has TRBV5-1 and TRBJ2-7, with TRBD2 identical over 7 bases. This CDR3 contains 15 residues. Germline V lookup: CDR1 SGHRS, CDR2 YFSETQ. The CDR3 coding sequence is TGCGCCAGCAGGCCTACTAGCGCACCCTCCCACGAGCAGTACTTC. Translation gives CASRPTSAPSHEQYF. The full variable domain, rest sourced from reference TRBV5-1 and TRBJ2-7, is KAGVTQTPRYLIKTRGQQVTLSCSPISGHRSVSWYQQTPGQGLQFLFEYFSETQRNKGNFPGRFSGRQFSNSRSEMNVSTLELGDSALYLCASRPTSAPSHEQYFGPGTRLTVT.

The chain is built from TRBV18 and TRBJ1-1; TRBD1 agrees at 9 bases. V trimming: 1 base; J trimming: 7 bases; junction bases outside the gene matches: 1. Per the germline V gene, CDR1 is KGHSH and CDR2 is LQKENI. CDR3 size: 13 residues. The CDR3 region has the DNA TGTGCCAGCTCACCACGACAGGGGGATGAAGCTTTCTTT. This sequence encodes CASSPRQGDEAFF.

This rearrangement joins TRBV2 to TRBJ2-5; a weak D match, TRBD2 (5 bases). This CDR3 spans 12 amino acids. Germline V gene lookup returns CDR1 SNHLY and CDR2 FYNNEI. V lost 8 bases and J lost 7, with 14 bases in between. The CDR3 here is CASRADSWTQYF. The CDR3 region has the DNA TGTGCCAGCCGGGCGGACTCGTGGACCCAGTACTTC.

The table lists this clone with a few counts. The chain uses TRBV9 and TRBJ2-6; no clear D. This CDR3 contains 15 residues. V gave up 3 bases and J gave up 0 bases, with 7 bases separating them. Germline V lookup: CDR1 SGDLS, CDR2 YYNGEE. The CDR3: CASSESNSGANVLTF. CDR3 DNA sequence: TGTGCCAGCAGCGAGAGCAACTCTGGGGCCAACGTCCTGACTTTC.

The CDR3 sequence is CASLADMNTEAFF. CDR3 in DNA: TGTGCCTCACTAGCTGATATGAACACTGAAGCTTTCTTT. The rearrangement uses TRBV28 and TRBJ1-1; D is unresolved. V shed 11 bases and J shed 0 bases, with 13 bases lying between them. Germline CDR1 reads MDHEN; CDR2 reads SYDVKM. The CDR3 consists of 13 residues.

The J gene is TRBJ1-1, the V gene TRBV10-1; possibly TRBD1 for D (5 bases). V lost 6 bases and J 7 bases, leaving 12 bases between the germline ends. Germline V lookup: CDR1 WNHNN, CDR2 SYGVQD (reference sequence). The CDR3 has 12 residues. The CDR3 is CASRTTGGEAFF. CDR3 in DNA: TGCGCCAGCAGAACAACAGGCGGTGAAGCTTTCTTT.

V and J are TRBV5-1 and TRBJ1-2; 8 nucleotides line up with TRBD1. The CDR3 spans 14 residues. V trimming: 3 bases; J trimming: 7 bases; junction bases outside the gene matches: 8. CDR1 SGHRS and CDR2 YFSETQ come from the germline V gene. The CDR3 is CASSSQGGDAGYTF. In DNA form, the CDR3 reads TGCGCCAGCAGCTCACAGGGGGGAGATGCTGGCTACACCTTC.

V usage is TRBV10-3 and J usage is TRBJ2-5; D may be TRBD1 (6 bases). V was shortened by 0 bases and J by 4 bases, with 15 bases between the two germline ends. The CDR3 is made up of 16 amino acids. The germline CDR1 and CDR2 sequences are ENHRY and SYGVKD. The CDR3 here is CAISESAGQSRETQYF. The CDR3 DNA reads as TGTGCCATCAGTGAGTCGGCCGGACAGTCCCGAGAGACCCAGTACTTC.

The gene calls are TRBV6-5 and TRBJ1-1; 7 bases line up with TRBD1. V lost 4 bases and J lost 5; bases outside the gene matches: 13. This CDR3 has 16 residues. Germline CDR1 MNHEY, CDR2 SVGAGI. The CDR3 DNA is TGTGCCAGCAGTTCCTACTCGACAGGGAAAGGGACTGAAGCTTTCTTT. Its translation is CASSSYSTGKGTEAFF.

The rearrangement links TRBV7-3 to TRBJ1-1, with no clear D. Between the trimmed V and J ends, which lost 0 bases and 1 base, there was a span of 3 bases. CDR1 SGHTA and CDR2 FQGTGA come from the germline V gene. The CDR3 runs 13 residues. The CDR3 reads CASSLTWNTEAFF. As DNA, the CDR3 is TGTGCCAGCAGCTTAACCTGGAACACTGAAGCTTTCTTT.

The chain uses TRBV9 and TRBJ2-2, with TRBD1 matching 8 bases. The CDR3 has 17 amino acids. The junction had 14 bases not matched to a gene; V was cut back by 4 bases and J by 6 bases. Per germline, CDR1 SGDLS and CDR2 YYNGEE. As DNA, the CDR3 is TGTGCCAGCAGCCCAAAGTGGGTCAGGGGGCGCCCCGGGGAGCTGTTTTTT. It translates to CASSPKWVRGRPGELFF.

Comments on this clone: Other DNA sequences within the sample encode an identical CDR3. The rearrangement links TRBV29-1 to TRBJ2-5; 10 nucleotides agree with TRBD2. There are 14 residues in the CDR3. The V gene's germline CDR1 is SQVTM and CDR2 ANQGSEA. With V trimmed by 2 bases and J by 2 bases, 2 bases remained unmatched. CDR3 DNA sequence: TGCAGCGTTGAATTAGCGGGAGGACAAGAGACCCAGTACTTC. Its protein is CSVELAGGQETQYF.

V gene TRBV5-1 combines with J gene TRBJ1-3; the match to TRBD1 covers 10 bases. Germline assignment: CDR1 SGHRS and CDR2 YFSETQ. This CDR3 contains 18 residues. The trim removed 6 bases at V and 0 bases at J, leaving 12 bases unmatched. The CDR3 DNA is TGCGCCAGCACTAGACGACAGGGGGCCCCGAGCTCTGGAAACACCATATATTTT. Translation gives CASTRRQGAPSSGNTIYF.

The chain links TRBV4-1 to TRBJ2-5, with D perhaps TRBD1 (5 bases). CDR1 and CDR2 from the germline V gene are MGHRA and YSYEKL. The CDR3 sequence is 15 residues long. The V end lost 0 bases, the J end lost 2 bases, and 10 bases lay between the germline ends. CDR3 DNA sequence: TGCGCCAGCAGCCAAGAGGGGCGGCTTCAAGAGACCCAGTACTTC. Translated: CASSQEGRLQETQYF.

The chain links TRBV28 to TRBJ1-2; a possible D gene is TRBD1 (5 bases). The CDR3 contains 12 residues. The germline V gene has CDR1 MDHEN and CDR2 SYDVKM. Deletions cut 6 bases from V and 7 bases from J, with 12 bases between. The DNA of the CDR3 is TGTGCCAGCAGGGATCAGGGAAGTGGCTACACCTTC. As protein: CASRDQGSGYTF.

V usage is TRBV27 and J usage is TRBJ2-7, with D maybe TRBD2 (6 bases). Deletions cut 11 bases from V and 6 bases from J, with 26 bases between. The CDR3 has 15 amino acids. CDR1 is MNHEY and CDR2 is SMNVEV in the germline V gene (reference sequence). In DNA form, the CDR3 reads TGTGCCGCATCGGCCCCGACAGAATGGGGACTCGAGCAGTACTTC. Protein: CAASAPTEWGLEQYF.

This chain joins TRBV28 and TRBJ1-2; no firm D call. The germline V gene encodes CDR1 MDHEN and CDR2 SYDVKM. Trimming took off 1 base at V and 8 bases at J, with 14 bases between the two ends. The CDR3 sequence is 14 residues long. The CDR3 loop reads CASSLLEGWRGYTF. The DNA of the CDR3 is TGTGCCAGCAGTTTATTGGAGGGTTGGAGAGGCTACACCTTC.

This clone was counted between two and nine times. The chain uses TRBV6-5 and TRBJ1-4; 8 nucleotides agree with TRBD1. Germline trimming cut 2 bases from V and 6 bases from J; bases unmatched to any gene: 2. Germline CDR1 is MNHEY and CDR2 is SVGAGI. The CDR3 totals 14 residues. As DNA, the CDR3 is TGTGCCAGCAGTTACGCAGGGGGCGATGAAAAACTGTTTTTT. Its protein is CASSYAGGDEKLFF.

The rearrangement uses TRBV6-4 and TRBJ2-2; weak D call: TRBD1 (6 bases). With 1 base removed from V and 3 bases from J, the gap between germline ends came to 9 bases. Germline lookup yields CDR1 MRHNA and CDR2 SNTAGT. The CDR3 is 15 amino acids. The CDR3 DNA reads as TGTGCCAGCAGTGACTTTCCAGGGGACACCGGGGAGCTGTTTTTT. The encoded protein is CASSDFPGDTGELFF.

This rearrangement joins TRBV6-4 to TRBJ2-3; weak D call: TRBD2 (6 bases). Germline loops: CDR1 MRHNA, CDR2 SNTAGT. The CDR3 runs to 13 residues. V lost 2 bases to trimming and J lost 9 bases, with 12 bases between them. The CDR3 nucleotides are TGTGCCAGCAGTGACGGCCCCGGAGGGACGCAGTATTTT. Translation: CASSDGPGGTQYF.

Written as DNA, the CDR3 is TGTGCCAGCGGGACAGGGCTTGGCGAGCAGTACTTC. This encodes CASGTGLGEQYF. J is TRBJ2-7 and V is TRBV6-6; 9 nucleotides match TRBD1. Trimming removed 8 bases from V and 6 bases from J; junction bases left unmatched: 5. The CDR3 covers 12 residues. In germline, CDR1 is MNHNY, CDR2 SVGAGI (reference sequence).